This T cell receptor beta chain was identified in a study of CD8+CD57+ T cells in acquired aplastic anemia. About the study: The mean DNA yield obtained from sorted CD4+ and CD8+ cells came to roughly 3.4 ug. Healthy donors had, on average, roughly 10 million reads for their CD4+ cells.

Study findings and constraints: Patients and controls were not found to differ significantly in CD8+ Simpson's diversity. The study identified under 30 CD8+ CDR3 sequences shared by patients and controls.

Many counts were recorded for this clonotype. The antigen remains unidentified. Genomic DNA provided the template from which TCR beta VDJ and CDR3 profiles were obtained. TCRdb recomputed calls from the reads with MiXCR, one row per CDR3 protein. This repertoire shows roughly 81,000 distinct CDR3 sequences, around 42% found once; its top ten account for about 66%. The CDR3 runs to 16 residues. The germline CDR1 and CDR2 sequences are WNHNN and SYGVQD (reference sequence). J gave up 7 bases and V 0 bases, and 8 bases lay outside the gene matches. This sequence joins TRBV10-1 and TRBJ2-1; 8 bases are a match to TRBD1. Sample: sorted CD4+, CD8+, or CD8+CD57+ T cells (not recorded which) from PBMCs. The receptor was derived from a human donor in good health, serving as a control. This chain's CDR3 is CASSESLGQGNNEQFF. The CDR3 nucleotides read TGCGCCAGCAGTGAGTCGTTAGGACAGGGAAATAATGAGCAGTTCTTC.